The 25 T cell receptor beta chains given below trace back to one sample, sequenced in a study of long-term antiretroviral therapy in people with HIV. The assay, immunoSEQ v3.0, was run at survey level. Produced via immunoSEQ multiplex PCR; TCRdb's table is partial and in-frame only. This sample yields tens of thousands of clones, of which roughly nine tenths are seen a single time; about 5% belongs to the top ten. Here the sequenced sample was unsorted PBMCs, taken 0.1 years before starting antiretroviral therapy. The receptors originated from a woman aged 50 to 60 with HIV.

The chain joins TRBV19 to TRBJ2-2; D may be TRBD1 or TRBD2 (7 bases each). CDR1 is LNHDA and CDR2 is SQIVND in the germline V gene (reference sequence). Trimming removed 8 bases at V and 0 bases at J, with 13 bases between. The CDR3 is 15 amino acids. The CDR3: CASWEGAANTGELFF. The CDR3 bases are TGTGCCAGTTGGGAGGGGGCGGCGAACACCGGGGAGCTGTTTTTT. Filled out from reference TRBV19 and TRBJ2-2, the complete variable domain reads DGGITQSPKYLFRKEGQNVTLSCEQNLNHDAMYWYRQDPGQGLRLIYYSQIVNDFQKGDIAEGYSVSREKKESFPLTVTSAQKNPTAFYLCASWEGAANTGELFFGEGSRLTVL.

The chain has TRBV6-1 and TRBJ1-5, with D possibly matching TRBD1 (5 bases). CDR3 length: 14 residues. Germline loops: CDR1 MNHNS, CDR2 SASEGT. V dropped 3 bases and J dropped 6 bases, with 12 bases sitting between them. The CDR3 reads CASSDREVGQPQHF. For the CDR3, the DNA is TGTGCCAGCAGTGACAGGGAGGTGGGTCAGCCCCAGCATTTT.

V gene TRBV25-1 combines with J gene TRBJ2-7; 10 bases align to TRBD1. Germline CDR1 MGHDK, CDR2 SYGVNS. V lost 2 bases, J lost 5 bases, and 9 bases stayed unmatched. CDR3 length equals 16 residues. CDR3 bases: TGTGCCAGCAGTGAACCCCGGGACAGGGGAACCGACGAGCAGTACTTC. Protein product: CASSEPRDRGTDEQYF.

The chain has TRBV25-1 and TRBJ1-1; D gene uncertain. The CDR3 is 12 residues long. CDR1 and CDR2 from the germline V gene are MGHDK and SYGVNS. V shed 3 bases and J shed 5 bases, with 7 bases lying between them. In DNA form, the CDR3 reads TGTGCCAGCAGTGATGTGGGGACTGAAGCTTTCTTT. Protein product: CASSDVGTEAFF.

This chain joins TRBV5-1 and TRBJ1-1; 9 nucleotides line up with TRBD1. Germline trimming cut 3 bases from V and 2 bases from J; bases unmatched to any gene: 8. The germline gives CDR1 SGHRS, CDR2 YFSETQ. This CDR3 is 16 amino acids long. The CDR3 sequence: CASSSDRGDVNTEAFF. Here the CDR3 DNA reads TGCGCCAGCAGCTCTGACAGGGGGGATGTTAACACTGAAGCTTTCTTT.

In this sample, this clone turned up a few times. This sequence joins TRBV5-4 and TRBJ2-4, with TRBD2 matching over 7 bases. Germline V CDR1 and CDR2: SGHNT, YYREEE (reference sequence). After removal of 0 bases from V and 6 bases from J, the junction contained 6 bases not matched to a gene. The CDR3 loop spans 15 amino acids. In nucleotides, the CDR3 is TGTGCCAGCAGCTTGGCCGGCGCTAGCGGAAACATTCAGTACTTC. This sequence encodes CASSLAGASGNIQYF.

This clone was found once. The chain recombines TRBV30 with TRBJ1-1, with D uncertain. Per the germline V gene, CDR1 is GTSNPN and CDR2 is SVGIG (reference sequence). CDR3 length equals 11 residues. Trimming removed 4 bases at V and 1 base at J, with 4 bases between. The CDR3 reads CAWIGNTEAFF. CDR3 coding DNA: TGTGCCTGGATAGGGAACACTGAAGCTTTCTTT.

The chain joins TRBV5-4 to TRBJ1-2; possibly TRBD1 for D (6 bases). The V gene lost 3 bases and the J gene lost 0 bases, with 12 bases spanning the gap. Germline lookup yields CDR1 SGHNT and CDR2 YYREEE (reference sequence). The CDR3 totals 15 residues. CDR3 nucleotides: TGTGCCAGCAGCTCTCGACAGGCCTCTAACTATGGCTACACCTTC. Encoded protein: CASSSRQASNYGYTF.

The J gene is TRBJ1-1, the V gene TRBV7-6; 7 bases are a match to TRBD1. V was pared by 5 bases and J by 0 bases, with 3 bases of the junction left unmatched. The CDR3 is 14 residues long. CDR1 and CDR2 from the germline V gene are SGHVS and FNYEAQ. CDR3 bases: TGTGCCAGCAGCCCGACAGGGATGAACACTGAAGCTTTCTTT. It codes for CASSPTGMNTEAFF.

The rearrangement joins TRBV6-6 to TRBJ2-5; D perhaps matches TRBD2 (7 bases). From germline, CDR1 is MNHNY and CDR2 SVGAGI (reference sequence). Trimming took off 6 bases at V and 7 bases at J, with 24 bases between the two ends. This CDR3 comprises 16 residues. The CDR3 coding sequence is TGTGCCAGCAGCCCTGAGGGGGGGAGTGGGACCTGGACCCAGTACTTC. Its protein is CASSPEGGSGTWTQYF.

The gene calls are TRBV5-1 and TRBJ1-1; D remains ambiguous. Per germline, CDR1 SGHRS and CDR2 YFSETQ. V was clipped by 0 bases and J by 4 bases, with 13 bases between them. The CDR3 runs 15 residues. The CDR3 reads CASSLEPGLVTEAFF. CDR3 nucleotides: TGCGCCAGCAGCTTGGAGCCGGGCCTAGTCACTGAAGCTTTCTTT.

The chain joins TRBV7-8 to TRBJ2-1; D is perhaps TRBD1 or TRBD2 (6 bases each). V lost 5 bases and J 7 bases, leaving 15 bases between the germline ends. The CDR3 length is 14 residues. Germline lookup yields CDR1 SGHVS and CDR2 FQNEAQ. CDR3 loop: CASSPRGGRNEQFF. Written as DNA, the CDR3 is TGTGCCAGCAGCCCCAGAGGGGGGAGGAATGAGCAGTTCTTC.

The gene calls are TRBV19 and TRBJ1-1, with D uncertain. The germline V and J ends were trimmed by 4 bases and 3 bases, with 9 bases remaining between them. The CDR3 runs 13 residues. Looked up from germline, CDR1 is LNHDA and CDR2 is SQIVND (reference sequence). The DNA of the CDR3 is TGTGCCAGTAGTACGTACAAGGACACTGAAGCTTTCTTT. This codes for CASSTYKDTEAFF.

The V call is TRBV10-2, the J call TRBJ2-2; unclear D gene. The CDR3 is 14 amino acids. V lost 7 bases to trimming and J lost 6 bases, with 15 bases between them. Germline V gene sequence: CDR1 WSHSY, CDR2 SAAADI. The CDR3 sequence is CASTELPRAGELFF. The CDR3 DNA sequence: TGCGCCAGCACCGAACTTCCCCGGGCCGGGGAGCTGTTTTTT.

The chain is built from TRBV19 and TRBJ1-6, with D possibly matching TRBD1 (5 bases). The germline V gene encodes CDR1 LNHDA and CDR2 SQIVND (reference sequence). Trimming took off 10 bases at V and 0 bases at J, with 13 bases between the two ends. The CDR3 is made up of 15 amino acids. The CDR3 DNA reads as TGTGCCACCGGGACCGATAGCTCCTATAATTCACCCCTCCACTTT. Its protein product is CATGTDSSYNSPLHF.

The CDR3 loop reads CASSFTDTNSPLHF. The CDR3 DNA follows: TGTGCCAGCAGCTTCACAGACACTAATTCACCCCTCCACTTT. This sequence joins TRBV11-2 and TRBJ1-6; D is ambiguous. The CDR3 extends over 14 amino acids. The V and J ends lost 3 bases and 6 bases respectively, with 9 bases between them. The germline gives CDR1 SGHAT, CDR2 FQNNGV.

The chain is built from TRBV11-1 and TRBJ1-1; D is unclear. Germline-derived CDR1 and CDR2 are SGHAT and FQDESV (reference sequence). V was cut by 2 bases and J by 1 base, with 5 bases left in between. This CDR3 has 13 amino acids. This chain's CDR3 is CASSLSANTEAFF. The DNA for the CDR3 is TGTGCCAGCAGCTTATCCGCGAACACTGAAGCTTTCTTT.

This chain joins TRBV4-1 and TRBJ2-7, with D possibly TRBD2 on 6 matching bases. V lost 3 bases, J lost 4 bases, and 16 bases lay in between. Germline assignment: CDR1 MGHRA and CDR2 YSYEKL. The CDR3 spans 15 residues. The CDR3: CASSHVGGAGYEQYF. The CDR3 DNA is TGCGCCAGCAGCCACGTAGGCGGGGCTGGATACGAGCAGTACTTC.

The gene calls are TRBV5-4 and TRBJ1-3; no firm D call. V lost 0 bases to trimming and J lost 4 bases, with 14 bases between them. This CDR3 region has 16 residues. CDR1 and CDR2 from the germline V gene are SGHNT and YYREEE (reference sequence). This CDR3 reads CASSLVGVSSGNTIYF. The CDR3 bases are TGTGCCAGCAGCTTGGTTGGCGTGTCGAGCGGAAACACCATATATTTT.

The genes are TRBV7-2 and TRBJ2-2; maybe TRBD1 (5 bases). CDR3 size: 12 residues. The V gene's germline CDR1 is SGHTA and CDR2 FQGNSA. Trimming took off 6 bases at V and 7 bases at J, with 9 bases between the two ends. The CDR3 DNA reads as TGTGCCAGCAGTCAGGGTGACGGGGAGCTGTTTTTT. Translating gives CASSQGDGELFF.

CDR3 sequence reads: CASSYLAGGRYEQYF. For the CDR3, the DNA is TGTGCCAGCAGCTATCTAGCGGGGGGGAGGTACGAGCAGTACTTC. V gene TRBV7-6 combines with J gene TRBJ2-7; TRBD2 matches 12 bases. Germline CDR1 SGHVS, CDR2 FNYEAQ. The J segment lost 4 bases and the V segment lost 4 bases, leaving 5 bases of the junction unmatched. The CDR3 sequence is 15 residues long.

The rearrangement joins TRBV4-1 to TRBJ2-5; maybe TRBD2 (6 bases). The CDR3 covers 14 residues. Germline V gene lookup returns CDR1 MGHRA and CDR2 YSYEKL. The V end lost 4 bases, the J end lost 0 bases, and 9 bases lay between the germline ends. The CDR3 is CASSPGRYQETQYF. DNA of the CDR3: TGCGCCAGCAGCCCGGGGAGGTACCAAGAGACCCAGTACTTC.

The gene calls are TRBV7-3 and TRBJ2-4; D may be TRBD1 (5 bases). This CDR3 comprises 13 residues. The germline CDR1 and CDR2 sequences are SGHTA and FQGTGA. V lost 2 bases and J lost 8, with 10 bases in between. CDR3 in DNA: TGTGCCAGCAGCTTAGGTGGGGCCGACATTCAGTACTTC. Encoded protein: CASSLGGADIQYF.

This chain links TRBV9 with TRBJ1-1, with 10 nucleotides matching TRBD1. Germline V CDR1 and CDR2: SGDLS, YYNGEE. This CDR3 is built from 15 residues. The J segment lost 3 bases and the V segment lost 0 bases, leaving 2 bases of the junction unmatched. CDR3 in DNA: TGTGCCAGCAGCGTAGTAGGACAGGGGGACACTGAAGCTTTCTTT. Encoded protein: CASSVVGQGDTEAFF.

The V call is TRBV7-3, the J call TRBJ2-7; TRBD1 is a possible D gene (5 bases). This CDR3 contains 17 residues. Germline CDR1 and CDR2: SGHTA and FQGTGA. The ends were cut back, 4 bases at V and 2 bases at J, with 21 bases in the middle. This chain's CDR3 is CASSSGPRFQGTYEQYF. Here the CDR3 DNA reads TGTGCCAGCAGCTCAGGACCCCGCTTTCAGGGAACCTACGAGCAGTACTTC. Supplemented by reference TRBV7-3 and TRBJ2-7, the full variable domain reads GAGVSQTPSNKVTEKGKYVELRCDPISGHTALYWYRQSLGQGPEFLIYFQGTGAADDSGLPNDRFFAVRPEGSVSTLKIQRTERGDSAVYLCASSSGPRFQGTYEQYFGPGTRLTVT.